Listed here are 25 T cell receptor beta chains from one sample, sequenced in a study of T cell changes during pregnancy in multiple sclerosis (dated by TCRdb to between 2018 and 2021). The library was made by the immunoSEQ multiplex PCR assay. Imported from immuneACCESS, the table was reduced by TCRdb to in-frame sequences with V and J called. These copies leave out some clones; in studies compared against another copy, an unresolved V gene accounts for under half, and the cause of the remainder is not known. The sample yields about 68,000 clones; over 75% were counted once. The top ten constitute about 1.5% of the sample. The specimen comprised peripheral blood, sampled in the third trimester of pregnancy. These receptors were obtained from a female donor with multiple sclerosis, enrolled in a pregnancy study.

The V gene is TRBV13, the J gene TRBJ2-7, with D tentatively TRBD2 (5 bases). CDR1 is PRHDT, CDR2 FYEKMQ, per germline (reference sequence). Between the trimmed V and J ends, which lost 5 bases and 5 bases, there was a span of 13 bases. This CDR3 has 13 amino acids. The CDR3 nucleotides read TGTGCCAGCAGCCCGGCGGGTGGTGACGAGCAGTACTTC. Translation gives CASSPAGGDEQYF. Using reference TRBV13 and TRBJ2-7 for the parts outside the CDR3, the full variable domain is AAGVIQSPRHLIKEKRETATLKCYPIPRHDTVYWYQQGPGQDPQFLISFYEKMQSDKGSIPDRFSAQQFSDYHSELNMSSLELGDSALYFCASSPAGGDEQYFGPGTRLTVT.

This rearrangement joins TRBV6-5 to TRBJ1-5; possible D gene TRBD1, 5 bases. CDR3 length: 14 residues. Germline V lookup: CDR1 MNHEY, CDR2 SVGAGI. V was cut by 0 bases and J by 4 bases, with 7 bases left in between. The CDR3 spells CASSYSRGNQPQHF. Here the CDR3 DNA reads TGTGCCAGCAGTTACTCCCGGGGGAATCAGCCCCAGCATTTT.

CDR3 residues: CASSRRGYGYGYTF. The CDR3 nucleotides are TGTGCCAGCAGCCGTAGGGGGTATGGCTATGGCTACACCTTC. The chain combines TRBV6-5 with TRBJ1-2, with D possibly TRBD1 on 6 matching bases. This CDR3 spans 14 amino acids. Trimming removed 6 bases at V and 4 bases at J, with 15 bases between. The germline gives CDR1 MNHEY, CDR2 SVGAGI.

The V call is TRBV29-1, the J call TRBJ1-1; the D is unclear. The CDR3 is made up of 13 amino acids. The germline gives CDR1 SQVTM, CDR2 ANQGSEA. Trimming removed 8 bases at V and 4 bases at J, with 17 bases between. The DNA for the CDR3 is TGCAGCTCCATTGGGGTTGCGGGCACTGAAGCTTTCTTT. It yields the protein CSSIGVAGTEAFF. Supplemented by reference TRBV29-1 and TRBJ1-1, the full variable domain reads SAVISQKPSRDICQRGTSLTIQCQVDSQVTMMFWYRQQPGQSLTLIATANQGSEATYESGFVIDKFPISRPNLTFSTLTVSNMSPEDSSIYLCSSIGVAGTEAFFGQGTRLTVV.

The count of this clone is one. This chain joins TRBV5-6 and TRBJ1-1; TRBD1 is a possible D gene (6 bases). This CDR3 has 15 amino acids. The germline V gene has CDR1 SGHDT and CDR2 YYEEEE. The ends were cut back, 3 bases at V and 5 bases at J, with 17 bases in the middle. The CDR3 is CASSWFAGARTEAFF. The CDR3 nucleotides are TGTGCCAGCAGCTGGTTTGCAGGGGCGCGGACTGAAGCTTTCTTT.

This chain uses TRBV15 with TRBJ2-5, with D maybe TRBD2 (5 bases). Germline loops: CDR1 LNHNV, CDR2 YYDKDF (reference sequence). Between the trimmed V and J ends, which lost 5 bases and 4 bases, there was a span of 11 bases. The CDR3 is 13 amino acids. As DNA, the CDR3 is TGTGCCACCAGCGGGCGGGTCTTAGAGACCCAGTACTTC. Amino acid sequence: CATSGRVLETQYF.

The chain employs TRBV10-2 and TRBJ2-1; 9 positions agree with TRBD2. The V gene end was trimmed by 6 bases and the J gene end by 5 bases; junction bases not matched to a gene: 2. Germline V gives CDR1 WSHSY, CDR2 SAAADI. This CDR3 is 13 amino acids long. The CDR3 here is CASRLAGNNEQFF. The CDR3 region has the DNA TGCGCCAGCAGACTAGCGGGTAACAATGAGCAGTTCTTC.

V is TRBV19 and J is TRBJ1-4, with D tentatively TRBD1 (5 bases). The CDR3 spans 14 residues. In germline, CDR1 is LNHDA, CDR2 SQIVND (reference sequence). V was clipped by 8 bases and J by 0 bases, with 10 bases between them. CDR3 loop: CASSGGATNEKLFF. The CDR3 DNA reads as TGTGCCAGTTCTGGGGGGGCAACTAATGAAAAACTGTTTTTT.

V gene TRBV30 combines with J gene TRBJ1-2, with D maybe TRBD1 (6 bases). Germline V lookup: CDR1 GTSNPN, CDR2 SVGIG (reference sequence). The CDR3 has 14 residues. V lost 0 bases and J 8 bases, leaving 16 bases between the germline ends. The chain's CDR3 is CAWSVYRTVGGYTF. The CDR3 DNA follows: TGTGCCTGGAGTGTATACAGGACAGTTGGCGGCTACACCTTC.

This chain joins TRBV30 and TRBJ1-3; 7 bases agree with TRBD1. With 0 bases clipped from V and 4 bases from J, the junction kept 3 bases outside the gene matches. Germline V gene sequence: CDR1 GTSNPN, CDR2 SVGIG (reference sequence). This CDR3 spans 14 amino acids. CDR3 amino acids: CAWSVTGPGNTIYF. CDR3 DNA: TGTGCCTGGAGTGTGACAGGGCCCGGAAACACCATATATTTT.

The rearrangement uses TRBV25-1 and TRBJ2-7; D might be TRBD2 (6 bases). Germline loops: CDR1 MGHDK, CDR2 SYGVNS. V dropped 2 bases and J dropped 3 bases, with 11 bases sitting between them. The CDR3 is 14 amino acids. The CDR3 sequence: CASSEGGIRYEQYF. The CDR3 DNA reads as TGTGCCAGCAGTGAAGGGGGGATCCGCTACGAGCAGTACTTC.

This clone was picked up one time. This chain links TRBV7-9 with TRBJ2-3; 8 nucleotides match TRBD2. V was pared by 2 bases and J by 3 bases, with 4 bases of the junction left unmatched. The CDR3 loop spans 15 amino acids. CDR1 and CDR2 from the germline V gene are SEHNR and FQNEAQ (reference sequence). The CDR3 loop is CASSLSGGQTDTQYF. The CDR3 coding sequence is TGTGCCAGCAGCTTAAGCGGGGGCCAAACAGATACGCAGTATTTT.

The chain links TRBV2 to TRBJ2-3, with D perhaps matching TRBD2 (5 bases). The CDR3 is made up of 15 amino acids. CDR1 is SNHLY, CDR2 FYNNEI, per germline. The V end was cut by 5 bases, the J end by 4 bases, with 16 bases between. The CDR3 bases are TGTGCCAGCAGTATCGGTGAAGCGGTAGCAGATACGCAGTATTTT. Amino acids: CASSIGEAVADTQYF.

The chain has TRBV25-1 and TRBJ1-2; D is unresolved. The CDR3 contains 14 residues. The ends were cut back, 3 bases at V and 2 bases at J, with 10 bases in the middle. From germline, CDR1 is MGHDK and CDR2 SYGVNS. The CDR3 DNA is TGTGCCAGCAGTGACCCGGGAGGGAACTATGGCTACACCTTC. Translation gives CASSDPGGNYGYTF.

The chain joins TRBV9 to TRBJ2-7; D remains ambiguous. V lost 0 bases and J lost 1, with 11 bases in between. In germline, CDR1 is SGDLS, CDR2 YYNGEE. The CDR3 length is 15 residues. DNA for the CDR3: TGTGCCAGCAGCGTAGAGGTAGCTGCATCCTACGAGCAGTACTTC. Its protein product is CASSVEVAASYEQYF.

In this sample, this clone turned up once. Here the CDR3 reads CARKVKVRRQETQYF. The CDR3 region has the DNA TGTGCCAGAAAAGTTAAGGTAAGGCGGCAAGAGACCCAGTACTTC. The chain combines TRBV5-3 with TRBJ2-5; D unresolved. TRBV5-3 is an open reading frame whose function is uncertain. Trimming removed 6 bases from V and 2 bases from J, with 17 bases in between. The CDR3 spans 15 residues.

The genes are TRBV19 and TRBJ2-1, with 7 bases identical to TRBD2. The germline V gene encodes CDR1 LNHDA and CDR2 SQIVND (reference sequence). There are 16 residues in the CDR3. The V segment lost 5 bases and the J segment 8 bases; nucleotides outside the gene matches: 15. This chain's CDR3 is CASSFSGLVRLHEQFF. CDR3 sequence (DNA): TGTGCCAGTAGTTTTTCCGGACTAGTTCGCCTCCATGAGCAGTTCTTC.

The CDR3 DNA follows: TGCGCCAGCAGTGATTCCCCACCGGGACAGGGGTGCTATGAGCAGTTCTTC. Encoded protein: CASSDSPPGQGCYEQFF. The chain couples TRBV10-1 to TRBJ2-1, with TRBD1 matching 10 bases. Looked up from germline, CDR1 is WNHNN and CDR2 is SYGVQD (reference sequence). The CDR3 consists of 17 residues. V lost 3 bases and J lost 8; bases outside the gene matches: 13.

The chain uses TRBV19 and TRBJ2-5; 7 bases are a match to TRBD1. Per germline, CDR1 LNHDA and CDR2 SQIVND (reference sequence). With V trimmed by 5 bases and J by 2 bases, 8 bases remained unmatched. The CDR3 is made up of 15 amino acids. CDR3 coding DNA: TGTGCCAGTAGTCGCCGGACAGGCCTGCAAGAGACCCAGTACTTC. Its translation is CASSRRTGLQETQYF.

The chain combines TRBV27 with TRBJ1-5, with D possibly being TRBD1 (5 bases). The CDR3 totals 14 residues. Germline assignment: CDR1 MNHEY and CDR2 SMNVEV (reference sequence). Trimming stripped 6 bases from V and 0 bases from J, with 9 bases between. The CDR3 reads CASRTAYSNQPQHF. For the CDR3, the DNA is TGTGCCAGCAGGACAGCTTATAGCAATCAGCCCCAGCATTTT.

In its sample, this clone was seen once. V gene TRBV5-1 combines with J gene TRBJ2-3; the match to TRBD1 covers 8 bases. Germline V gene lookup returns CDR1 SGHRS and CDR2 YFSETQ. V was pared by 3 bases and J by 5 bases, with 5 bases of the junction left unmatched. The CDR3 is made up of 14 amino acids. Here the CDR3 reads CASSSDRVGDTQYF. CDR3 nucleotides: TGCGCCAGCAGCTCGGACAGGGTCGGAGATACGCAGTATTTT.

The CDR3 loop is CAGQPQANTGELFF. In DNA form, the CDR3 reads TGTGCCGGTCAACCACAGGCGAACACCGGGGAGCTGTTTTTT. This sequence joins TRBV2 and TRBJ2-2, with D maybe TRBD1 (5 bases). CDR3 length: 14 residues. V shed 11 bases and J shed 0 bases, with 13 bases lying between them. Per the germline V gene, CDR1 is SNHLY and CDR2 is FYNNEI. The complete variable domain, with remaining parts taken from reference TRBV2 and TRBJ2-2, reads EPEVTQTPSHQVTQMGQEVILRCVPISNHLYFYWYRQILGQKVEFLVSFYNNEISEKSEIFDDQFSVERPDGSNFTLKIRSTKLEDSAMYFCAGQPQANTGELFFGEGSRLTVL.

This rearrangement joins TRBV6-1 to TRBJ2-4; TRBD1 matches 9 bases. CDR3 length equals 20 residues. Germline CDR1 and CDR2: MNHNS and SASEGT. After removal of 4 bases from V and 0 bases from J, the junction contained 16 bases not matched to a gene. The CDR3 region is CASSAPEGTGRFRAKNIQYF. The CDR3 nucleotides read TGTGCCAGCAGTGCTCCTGAGGGGACAGGGAGATTTCGAGCCAAAAACATTCAGTACTTC.

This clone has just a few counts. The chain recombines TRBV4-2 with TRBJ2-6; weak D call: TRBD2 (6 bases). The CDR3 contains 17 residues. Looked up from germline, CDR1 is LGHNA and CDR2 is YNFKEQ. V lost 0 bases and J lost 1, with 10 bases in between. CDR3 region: CASSQDGDFSGANVLTF. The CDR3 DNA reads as TGTGCCAGCAGCCAAGATGGGGACTTTTCTGGGGCCAACGTCCTGACTTTC.

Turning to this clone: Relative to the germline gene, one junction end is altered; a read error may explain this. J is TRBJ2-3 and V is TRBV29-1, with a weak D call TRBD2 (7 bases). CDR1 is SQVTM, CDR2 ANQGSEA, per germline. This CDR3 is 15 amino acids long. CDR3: CSVEGGYSGVDTQYF. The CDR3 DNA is TGCAGCGTCGAAGGGGGTTACAGCGGGGTAGATACGCAGTATTTT.